This T cell receptor beta chain stems from a study of technical replicates of blood from several donors. From germline, CDR1 is ENHRY and CDR2 SYGVKD. V lost 9 bases and J 1 base, leaving 18 bases between the germline ends. The CDR3 totals 15 residues. The assay was immunoSEQ multiplex PCR, and TCRdb's table has in-frame clones only and misses some. The data show approximately 87,000 clones, with about 91% seen just once and about 0.4% held by the top ten. The source of this sequence is a human donor in good health. Some clones in this sample may be carry-over from other donors' samples. The sequenced material came from T cells isolated from PBMCs. The rearrangement joins TRBV10-3 to TRBJ2-5, with a weak D call TRBD2 (5 bases). The CDR3, as DNA: TGTGCCATTGCTCTTTCTTCCAGCGGCCAAGAGACCCAGTACTTC. Protein sequence: CAIALSSSGQETQYF.